This entry lists 11 T cell receptor beta chains sequenced from one sample in a study of T-cell reconstitution after alpha-beta-depleted transplantation in children. Unique molecular identifiers were built into the TCRbeta library. Each CDR3 protein gets one entry after TCRdb re-called the PCR reads with MiXCR. Of about 200,000 distinct CDR3 sequences in the sample, about 8.4% are singletons; the top ten hold approximately 34%. The sequencing used PBMCs, mostly from graft donor cells, collected 360 days after TCRalphabeta/CD19-depleted stem cell transplant. These receptors were taken from a male patient under 10 years old who had a stem cell transplant for acute myeloid leukemia, so the T cells may come from the graft donor.

In this sample, this clonotype turned up many times. This chain connects TRBV28 to TRBJ2-2, with D possibly TRBD1 on 6 matching bases. Deletions cut 5 bases from V and 7 bases from J, with 26 bases between. The CDR3 extends over 18 amino acids. Germline-derived CDR1 and CDR2 are MDHEN and SYDVKM. The CDR3 DNA reads as TGTGCCAGCAGTAAGGCCATCGGGACCAGGGGTGGTGTCGGGGAGCTGTTTTTT. It translates to CASSKAIGTRGGVGELFF.

The chain has TRBV6-5 and TRBJ1-1, with 7 bases fitting TRBD1. This CDR3 comprises 15 residues. Germline values: CDR1 MNHEY, CDR2 SVGAGI. Trimming cost V 2 bases and J 6 bases; bases outside gene matches: 9. CDR3 protein: CASSYRQGIGSEAFF. As DNA, the CDR3 is TGTGCCAGCAGTTACCGACAGGGAATCGGATCTGAAGCTTTCTTT.

The rearrangement uses TRBV14 and TRBJ2-3; unclear D gene. V was trimmed by 4 bases and J by 6 bases, leaving 11 bases between them. Germline V gene lookup returns CDR1 SGHDN and CDR2 FVKESK. CDR3 length: 13 residues. The CDR3 is CASSLRSRDTQYF. DNA for the CDR3: TGTGCCAGCAGCCTCCGGAGTCGGGATACGCAGTATTTT.

The sample holds one count of this clonotype. This sequence may be a read error, since a much larger clone differs from it by one base. CDR3 sequence reads: CAISEKYRGGQPQHF. The CDR3 nucleotides read TGTGCCATCAGTGAAAAGTACAGGGGCGGTCAGCCCCAGCATTTT. The J gene is TRBJ1-5, the V gene TRBV10-3; 7 nucleotides match TRBD1. The CDR3 consists of 15 residues. With V trimmed by 3 bases and J by 6 bases, 8 bases remained unmatched. Germline V gene lookup returns CDR1 ENHRY and CDR2 SYGVKD.

This clonotype was picked up many times. V and J are TRBV28 and TRBJ2-3; 14 bases fit TRBD2. From germline, CDR1 is MDHEN and CDR2 SYDVKM. The CDR3 covers 16 residues. Losses at the gene ends were 4 bases for V and 8 bases for J; bases not matched to a gene: 8. In DNA, the CDR3 is TGTGCCAGCAGTTCGGCCGGGACTAGCGGGAGTGGTACGCAGTATTTT. It translates to CASSSAGTSGSGTQYF.

This clonotype was seen more than once but under ten times. The rearrangement joins TRBV7-2 to TRBJ2-1; the D call may be TRBD1 or TRBD2 (5 bases each). The CDR3 loop spans 12 amino acids. Per the germline V gene, CDR1 is SGHTA and CDR2 is FQGNSA. Trimming stripped 3 bases from V and 12 bases from J, with 12 bases between. CDR3 in amino acids: CASSLGTRGQFF. CDR3 coding DNA: TGTGCCAGCAGCTTGGGGACGAGGGGGCAGTTCTTC.

This clonotype was counted between two and nine times. The V call is TRBV12-3 or TRBV12-4, the J call TRBJ2-7; 7 bases agree with TRBD1. This CDR3 has 14 amino acids. The J segment lost 2 bases and the V segment lost 7 bases, leaving 8 bases of the junction unmatched. The CDR3 region is CASTPDRVAYEQYF. Here the CDR3 DNA reads TGTGCCAGCACCCCCGACAGGGTAGCCTACGAGCAGTACTTC.

This clonotype was counted ten times or more. This sequence joins TRBV24-1 and TRBJ1-6; D call uncertain. Germline lookup yields CDR1 KGHDR and CDR2 SFDVKD. V lost 5 bases to trimming and J lost 0 bases, with 13 bases between them. The CDR3 loop spans 17 amino acids. DNA of the CDR3: TGTGCCACCAGTGGCGAAATCTCGAGCTCCTATAATTCACCCCTCCACTTT. This codes for CATSGEISSSYNSPLHF.

The chain is built from TRBV29-1 and TRBJ1-2; D not certain. V gave up 5 bases and J gave up 3 bases, with 13 bases separating them. This CDR3 has 13 amino acids. CDR1 is SQVTM, CDR2 ANQGSEA, per germline. The CDR3 DNA sequence: TGCAGCGTTTGGGGAGCCTCTTACTATGGCTACACCTTC. Encoded protein: CSVWGASYYGYTF.

There are many counts of this clonotype. The rearrangement joins TRBV25-1 to TRBJ1-6, with D maybe TRBD1 (5 bases). This CDR3 spans 13 amino acids. The V and J ends lost 5 bases and 11 bases respectively, with 13 bases between them. Germline loops: CDR1 MGHDK, CDR2 SYGVNS. In nucleotides, the CDR3 is TGTGCCAGCAGTCGGTCAGGGCTGACACCCCTCCACTTT. As protein: CASSRSGLTPLHF.

This clonotype came up many times. The chain carries TRBV6-5 and TRBJ2-3, with unresolved D. Trimming took 7 bases from V and 6 from J, leaving 14 bases between them. The germline gives CDR1 MNHEY, CDR2 SVGAGI. The CDR3 is made up of 13 amino acids. In DNA, the CDR3 is TGTGCCAGCAAAAGGGCCAACTTGGATACGCAGTATTTT. Translated, it gives CASKRANLDTQYF.